These T cell receptor beta chains were read from a single sample in a study of OX40 agonist ivuxolimab in advanced cancers. Clones were sequenced by immunoSEQ multiplex PCR, and TCRdb holds only the in-frame ones, with some missing. The top ten hold under 7% of the sample, which has tens of thousands of clones, almost 85% seen once. The starting material was CD4+ or CD8+ T cells sorted from blood, obtained in a trial of the OX40 agonist ivuxolimab. The source is an adult with an advanced solid tumor such as melanoma, head and neck, liver or kidney cancer. Both conserved end residues are trimmed from each CDR3. The order of the fields is V gene, J gene, CDR3 protein.

TRBV5-6,TRBJ2-7,ASSFWTGRLAVSYEQY
TRBV7-9,TRBJ1-4,ASSFSSEKLF
TRBV10-3,TRBJ2-4,AISESLPTSGGNIQY
TRBV10-2,TRBJ2-5,ASSESRSPRETQY
TRBV19,TRBJ1-2,ASSSRLLYGYT
TRBV5-8,TRBJ1-5,ASSLNPQPQH
TRBV10-3,TRBJ2-1,AISEEMGVGSFDNEQF
TRBV5-6,TRBJ2-7,ASSLGQSYEQY
TRBV7-9,TRBJ2-7,ASSWVQGNEQY
TRBV5-1,TRBJ2-7,ASSFTGGIPYEQY
TRBV6-5,TRBJ1-1,ASNSQGNTEAF
TRBV5-1,TRBJ2-1,ASSLPSGHEQF
TRBV19,TRBJ2-5,ASRRTGGAETQY
TRBV5-1,TRBJ2-2,ASSTLAGGTNTGELF
TRBV28,TRBJ1-2,ASRGGTESYGYT
TRBV19,TRBJ2-1,ASSTRLAGGPPYNEQF
TRBV5-6,TRBJ1-4,ASSMDLATNEKLF
TRBV5-4,TRBJ2-7,ASSLDRTSGRNEQY
TRBV11-3,TRBJ2-7,ASSLERDLGEQY
TRBV7-8,TRBJ2-7,ASSSDRDCEQY
TRBV10-3,TRBJ2-5,AISEGGGRETQY
TRBV9,TRBJ2-5,ASSVDEQETQY
TRBV19,TRBJ2-2,ASSIARTGNSGELF
TRBV27,TRBJ1-1,ASTNQGRYTEAF
TRBV29-1,TRBJ2-1,SVSTGSHEQF
TRBV18,TRBJ1-5,ASSPPRGYSNQPQH
TRBV7-9,TRBJ1-2,ASSLATGMVYGYT
TRBV5-4,TRBJ1-6,ASSLSGRSYSPLH
TRBV19,TRBJ1-1,ASREVLANTEAF
TRBV7-2,TRBJ2-3,ASSLEGTGGFADTQY